The 26 T cell receptor beta chains reported below all come from one sample, sequenced in a study of blood T cell repertoires in COVID-19. TCRdb's copy holds only in-frame clones and misses some; the assay was immunoSEQ multiplex PCR. The sample holds tens of thousands of clones, more than 70% seen once. The sample consisted of peripheral blood. The source is a woman older than 75 with acute or convalescent COVID-19.

This chain joins TRBV5-1 and TRBJ2-5, with 12 bases matching TRBD2. The V gene's germline CDR1 is SGHRS and CDR2 YFSETQ. V was pared by 4 bases and J by 5 bases, with 15 bases of the junction left unmatched. The CDR3 extends over 18 amino acids. The CDR3 sequence is CASSNIKRLAGVGETQYF. The CDR3 DNA reads TGCGCCAGCAGCAACATAAAGCGACTAGCGGGGGTCGGCGAGACCCAGTACTTC.

The chain recombines TRBV7-9 with TRBJ1-5; the D gene is possibly TRBD1 (5 bases). CDR1 SEHNR and CDR2 FQNEAQ come from the germline V gene (reference sequence). V was pared by 3 bases and J by 7 bases, with 13 bases between. The CDR3 contains 14 residues. The CDR3 is CASSFGTGGQPQHF. DNA of the CDR3: TGTGCCAGCAGCTTCGGGACGGGAGGGCAGCCCCAGCATTTT.

The chain carries TRBV30 and TRBJ2-1, with TRBD2 matching 9 bases. V shed 0 bases and J 6 bases; nucleotides not matched to a gene: 0. Germline loops: CDR1 GTSNPN, CDR2 SVGIG (reference sequence). CDR3 size: 13 residues. The CDR3 loop is CAWSVGLANEQFF. The CDR3 DNA follows: TGTGCCTGGAGTGTGGGACTAGCCAATGAGCAGTTCTTC.

The rearrangement uses TRBV30 and TRBJ2-5; D call uncertain. Germline V CDR1 and CDR2: GTSNPN, SVGIG (reference sequence). The CDR3 is 14 amino acids. Trimming removed 1 base from V and 0 bases from J, with 9 bases in between. The CDR3 loop reads CAWSGAHHQETQYF. The CDR3 coding sequence is TGTGCCTGGAGTGGGGCTCACCACCAAGAGACCCAGTACTTC.

DNA for the CDR3: TGTGCCAGCAGCTTGACAGGGGTGAGGGACAATGAGCAGTTCTTC. This sequence encodes CASSLTGVRDNEQFF. J is TRBJ2-1 and V is TRBV11-3; 8 bases are a match to TRBD1. CDR1 SGHNT and CDR2 YENEEA come from the germline V gene. V was pared by 3 bases and J by 5 bases, with 6 bases of the junction left unmatched. The CDR3 extends over 15 amino acids. Full variable domain (outside the CDR3, taken from reference TRBV11-3 and TRBJ2-1): EAGVVQSPRYKIIEKKQPVAFWCNPISGHNTLYWYLQNLGQGPELLIRYENEEAVDDSQLPKDRFSAERLKGVDSTLKIQPAELGDSAVYLCASSLTGVRDNEQFFGPGTRLTVL.

This chain links TRBV19 with TRBJ1-1; TRBD1 matches 9 bases. In germline, CDR1 is LNHDA, CDR2 SQIVND (reference sequence). The CDR3 totals 17 residues. Trimming removed 3 bases from V and 0 bases from J; junction bases left unmatched: 8. The CDR3 bases are TGTGCCAGTAGTATTTTGGACAGGGGACTCATGAACACTGAAGCTTTCTTT. Protein product: CASSILDRGLMNTEAFF.

This clone is a singleton in its sample. The chain has TRBV29-1 and TRBJ1-2; D unclear. Trimming stripped 4 bases from V and 0 bases from J, with 9 bases between. The CDR3 has 13 residues. Germline V gives CDR1 SQVTM, CDR2 ANQGSEA. The CDR3 protein is CSVALLANYGYTF. CDR3 coding DNA: TGCAGCGTTGCCTTACTAGCTAACTATGGCTACACCTTC.

The chain joins TRBV2 to TRBJ1-2, with D hard to call. This CDR3 has 12 amino acids. Between the trimmed V and J ends, which lost 3 bases and 2 bases, there was a span of 4 bases. CDR1 is SNHLY, CDR2 FYNNEI, per germline. The CDR3 reads CASSDRNYGYTF. The DNA of the CDR3 is TGTGCCAGCAGTGATCGGAACTATGGCTACACCTTC.

V is TRBV30 and J is TRBJ2-1, with a weak D call TRBD2 (6 bases). Germline values: CDR1 GTSNPN, CDR2 SVGIG (reference sequence). Trimming pared 2 bases from V and 3 bases from J, leaving 11 bases between. The CDR3 has 14 amino acids. CDR3 in DNA: TGTGCCTGGAGTACGAATAGCGGCTACAATGAGCAGTTCTTC. It codes for CAWSTNSGYNEQFF.

V and J are TRBV29-1 and TRBJ1-2; weak D call: TRBD1 (6 bases). CDR3 length: 12 amino acids. Germline-derived CDR1 and CDR2 are SQVTM and ANQGSEA. V was pared by 6 bases and J by 7 bases, with 15 bases between. CDR3 sequence (DNA): TGCAGCGTGACTACCTACAGGGCTGGCTACACCTTC. Its translation: CSVTTYRAGYTF. Using reference TRBV29-1 and TRBJ1-2 for the parts outside the CDR3, the full variable domain is SAVISQKPSRDICQRGTSLTIQCQVDSQVTMMFWYRQQPGQSLTLIATANQGSEATYESGFVIDKFPISRPNLTFSTLTVSNMSPEDSSIYLCSVTTYRAGYTFGSGTRLTVV.

The J gene is TRBJ2-1, the V gene TRBV5-1; TRBD1 matches at 8 bases. Trimming removed 0 bases from V and 0 bases from J; junction bases left unmatched: 11. The germline gives CDR1 SGHRS, CDR2 YFSETQ. The CDR3 length is 19 residues. CDR3 DNA: TGCGCCAGCAGCTTGGGGGACAGGCACTCCGTGAACTCCTACAATGAGCAGTTCTTC. Residues: CASSLGDRHSVNSYNEQFF. The whole variable domain, remainder taken from reference TRBV5-1 and TRBJ2-1, is KAGVTQTPRYLIKTRGQQVTLSCSPISGHRSVSWYQQTPGQGLQFLFEYFSETQRNKGNFPGRFSGRQFSNSRSEMNVSTLELGDSALYLCASSLGDRHSVNSYNEQFFGPGTRLTVL.

The rearrangement links TRBV5-1 to TRBJ1-2; 10 bases line up with TRBD1. CDR1 and CDR2 (germline): SGHRS, YFSETQ. The CDR3 contains 15 residues. After removal of 4 bases from V and 5 bases from J, the junction contained 8 bases not matched to a gene. CDR3 bases: TGCGCCAGCAGCGCGAGGGACAGGGGAATGTATGGCTACACCTTC. Its translation: CASSARDRGMYGYTF.

This chain joins TRBV5-1 and TRBJ1-1; 9 bases line up with TRBD1. Germline V lookup: CDR1 SGHRS, CDR2 YFSETQ. V lost 6 bases, J lost 5 bases, and 14 bases stayed unmatched. This CDR3 region has 16 residues. For the CDR3, the DNA is TGCGCCAGCAACCCTGGGACAGGGCCCCGGGGGACTGAAGCTTTCTTT. Protein sequence: CASNPGTGPRGTEAFF.

The rearrangement joins TRBV19 to TRBJ2-7, with 9 positions matching TRBD2. This CDR3 has 16 residues. Germline CDR1 is LNHDA and CDR2 is SQIVND (reference sequence). The junction had 8 bases not matched to a gene; V was cut back by 3 bases and J by 2 bases. The CDR3 protein is CASSILAGARTYEQYF. The DNA for the CDR3 is TGTGCCAGTAGTATCTTAGCGGGAGCGAGAACCTACGAGCAGTACTTC.

The CDR3 loop reads CATSKRGGEQYF. Here the CDR3 DNA reads TGTGCCACCAGCAAGAGGGGAGGCGAGCAGTACTTC. This rearrangement joins TRBV15 to TRBJ2-7; D might be TRBD2 (6 bases). Germline V gene sequence: CDR1 LNHNV, CDR2 YYDKDF (reference sequence). The CDR3 is 12 amino acids. Trimming took 4 bases from V and 6 from J, leaving 10 bases between them.

This chain uses TRBV9 with TRBJ2-1; weak D call: TRBD1 (7 bases). V gave up 3 bases and J gave up 3 bases, with 13 bases separating them. Germline V CDR1 and CDR2: SGDLS, YYNGEE. The CDR3 has 15 amino acids. The CDR3 here is CASSGGQTSYNEQFF. DNA of the CDR3: TGTGCCAGCAGCGGGGGACAGACTAGCTACAATGAGCAGTTCTTC.

V gene TRBV11-2 combines with J gene TRBJ1-6; no reliable D call. This CDR3 is built from 17 residues. In germline, CDR1 is SGHAT, CDR2 FQNNGV. Trimming removed 3 bases at V and 4 bases at J, with 16 bases between. In DNA form, the CDR3 reads TGTGCCAGCAGCTTCGGCAGGAATTATGAGTATAATTCACCCCTCCACTTT. Translated, it gives CASSFGRNYEYNSPLHF. Together with reference TRBV11-2 and TRBJ1-6, the CDR3 gives the full variable domain: EAGVAQSPRYKIIEKRQSVAFWCNPISGHATLYWYQQILGQGPKLLIQFQNNGVVDDSQLPKDRFSAERLKGVDSTLKIQPAKLEDSAVYLCASSFGRNYEYNSPLHFGNGTRLTVT.

The J gene is TRBJ2-2, the V gene TRBV5-1; TRBD2 matches 8 bases. This CDR3 spans 14 amino acids. Trimming removed 5 bases from V and 9 bases from J; junction bases left unmatched: 9. Germline V gives CDR1 SGHRS, CDR2 YFSETQ. CDR3 DNA: TGCGCCAGCAGTCAGACTAGCGATAGCTGGGAGCTGTTTTTT. As protein: CASSQTSDSWELFF.

The V gene is TRBV3-1 (or the pseudogene TRBV3-2), the J gene TRBJ2-1; 10 bases agree with TRBD1. The CDR3 contains 15 residues. With V trimmed by 5 bases and J by 8 bases, 9 bases remained unmatched. From germline, CDR1 is LGHDT and CDR2 YNNKEL (reference sequence). The CDR3 here is CASSYRDRGKDEQFF. The CDR3 bases are TGTGCCAGCAGCTACCGGGACAGGGGTAAGGATGAGCAGTTCTTC.

This clone was seen only a few times. The rearrangement uses TRBV5-6 and TRBJ2-1; 10 nucleotides align to TRBD2. V dropped 5 bases and J dropped 4; count of bases not matched to a gene: 15. CDR3 length: 18 amino acids. Germline-derived CDR1 and CDR2 are SGHDT and YYEEEE. The CDR3 sequence: CASRTGTSALLLYNEQFF. The CDR3 nucleotides read TGTGCCAGCAGAACCGGGACTAGCGCGCTTCTCCTATACAATGAGCAGTTCTTC.

The chain recombines TRBV11-2 with TRBJ2-1; 7 bases line up with TRBD2. The CDR3 is 15 residues long. V shed 1 base and J 5 bases; nucleotides not matched to a gene: 5. The germline V gene has CDR1 SGHAT and CDR2 FQNNGV. This CDR3 is CASSLGAGTNNEQFF. In DNA, the CDR3 is TGTGCCAGCAGCTTAGGAGCGGGAACCAACAATGAGCAGTTCTTC.

In this sample, this clone turned up once. The chain combines TRBV5-1 with TRBJ2-2; TRBD2 aligns across 13 bases. Germline CDR1 reads SGHRS; CDR2 reads YFSETQ. The V segment lost 5 bases and the J segment 6 bases; nucleotides outside the gene matches: 4. This CDR3 has 15 amino acids. CDR3 residues: CASSKLAGGPGELFF. The CDR3 DNA is TGCGCCAGCAGTAAACTAGCGGGAGGGCCCGGGGAGCTGTTTTTT.

This clone was seen a few times. The chain links TRBV11-3 to TRBJ1-1; unclear D gene. Between the trimmed V and J ends, which lost 0 bases and 7 bases, there was a span of 9 bases. Germline-derived CDR1 and CDR2 are SGHNT and YENEEA. CDR3 length equals 13 residues. As DNA, the CDR3 is TGTGCCAGCAGCTTAGATTCGATGAGTGAAGCTTTCTTT. Translated, it gives CASSLDSMSEAFF.

CDR3 amino acids: CASSFAGGIQGYTF. In DNA, the CDR3 is TGTGCCAGCAGCTTCGCAGGGGGTATCCAGGGCTACACCTTC. The chain recombines TRBV5-5 with TRBJ1-2; 7 bases fit TRBD1. This CDR3 has 14 residues. CDR1 SGHKS and CDR2 YYEKEE come from the germline V gene (reference sequence). V gave up 2 bases and J gave up 8 bases; unmatched junction bases: 9.

The chain links TRBV5-1 to TRBJ1-2; the D is unclear. V lost 1 base, J lost 2 bases, and 9 bases lay in between. The germline V gene encodes CDR1 SGHRS and CDR2 YFSETQ. This CDR3 region has 14 residues. The CDR3 DNA reads TGCGCCAGCAGCTTGTACAGCGGAAACTATGGCTACACCTTC. Translated, it gives CASSLYSGNYGYTF.

V is TRBV14 and J is TRBJ1-1; TRBD1 is a possible D gene (6 bases). The V end lost 1 base, the J end lost 4 bases, and 13 bases lay between the germline ends. The CDR3 loop spans 15 amino acids. Germline V lookup: CDR1 SGHDN, CDR2 FVKESK. This CDR3 reads CASSQGVGGLTEAFF. Written as DNA, the CDR3 is TGTGCCAGCAGCCAAGGAGTGGGGGGGCTCACTGAAGCTTTCTTT.